This T cell receptor beta chain was recorded in a study of identical twins. Findings and limits, study-wide: Memory repertoires lacked the insertion deficit that abundant cord blood beta clonotypes showed.

As regards this clonotype: The antigen is not known.

TCRdb fed the 5' RACE reads into MiXCR, producing one record per CDR3 protein. Seen here are around 230,000 distinct CDR3 sequences, about a tenth observed once, and the top ten hold about 5.2%. Specimen: memory (CD45RO+) T cells sorted from blood. This receptor was obtained from a young woman in good health.

CDR3 amino acids: CSAAGPNYGYTF. The CDR3 DNA reads as TGCAGTGCGGCAGGGCCTAACTATGGCTACACCTTC. J is TRBJ1-2 and V is TRBV20-1; possibly TRBD1 for D (5 bases). In germline, CDR1 is DFQATT, CDR2 SNEGSKA (reference sequence). The CDR3 loop spans 12 amino acids. The germline V and J ends were trimmed by 6 bases and 0 bases, with 8 bases remaining between them.